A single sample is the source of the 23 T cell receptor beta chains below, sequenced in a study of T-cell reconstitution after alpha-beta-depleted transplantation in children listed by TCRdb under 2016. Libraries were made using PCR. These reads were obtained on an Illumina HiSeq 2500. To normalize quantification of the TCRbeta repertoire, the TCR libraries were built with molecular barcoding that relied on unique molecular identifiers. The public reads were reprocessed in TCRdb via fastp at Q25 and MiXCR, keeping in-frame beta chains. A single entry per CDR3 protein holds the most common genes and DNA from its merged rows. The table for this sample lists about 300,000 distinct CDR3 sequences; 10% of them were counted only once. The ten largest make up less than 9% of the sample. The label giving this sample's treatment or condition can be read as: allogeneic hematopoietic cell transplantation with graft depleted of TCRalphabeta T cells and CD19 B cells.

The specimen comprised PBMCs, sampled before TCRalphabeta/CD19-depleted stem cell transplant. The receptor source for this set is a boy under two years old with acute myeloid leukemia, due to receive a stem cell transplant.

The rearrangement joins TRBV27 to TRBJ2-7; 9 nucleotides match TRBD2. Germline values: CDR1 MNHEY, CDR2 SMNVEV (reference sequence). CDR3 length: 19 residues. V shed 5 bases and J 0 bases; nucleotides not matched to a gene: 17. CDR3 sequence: CASSLKRRLAGTSSYEQYF. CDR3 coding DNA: TGTGCCAGCAGTCTCAAACGCCGCCTAGCGGGAACAAGCTCCTACGAGCAGTACTTC.

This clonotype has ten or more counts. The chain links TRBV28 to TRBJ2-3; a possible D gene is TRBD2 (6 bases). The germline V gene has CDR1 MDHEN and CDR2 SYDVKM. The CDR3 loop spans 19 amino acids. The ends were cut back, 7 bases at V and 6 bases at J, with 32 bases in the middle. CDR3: CASTFTRPQESGRKDTQYF. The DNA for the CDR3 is TGTGCCAGCACCTTCACTAGACCACAGGAGTCAGGGAGGAAGGATACGCAGTATTTT.

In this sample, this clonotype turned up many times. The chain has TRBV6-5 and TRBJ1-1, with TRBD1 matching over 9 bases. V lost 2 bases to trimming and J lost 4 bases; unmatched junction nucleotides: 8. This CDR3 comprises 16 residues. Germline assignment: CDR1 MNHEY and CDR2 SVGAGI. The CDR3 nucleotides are TGTGCCAGCAGTTACCTCATTGGACAGGGGAGCACTGAAGCTTTCTTT. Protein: CASSYLIGQGSTEAFF.

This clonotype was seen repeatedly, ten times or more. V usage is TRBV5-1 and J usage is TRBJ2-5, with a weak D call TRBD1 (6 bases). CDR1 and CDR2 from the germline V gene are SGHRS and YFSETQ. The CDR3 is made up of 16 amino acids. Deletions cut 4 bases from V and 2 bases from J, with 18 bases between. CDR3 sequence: CASSLSGALAQETQYF. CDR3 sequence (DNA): TGCGCCAGCAGCCTATCAGGGGCCCTGGCTCAAGAGACCCAGTACTTC.

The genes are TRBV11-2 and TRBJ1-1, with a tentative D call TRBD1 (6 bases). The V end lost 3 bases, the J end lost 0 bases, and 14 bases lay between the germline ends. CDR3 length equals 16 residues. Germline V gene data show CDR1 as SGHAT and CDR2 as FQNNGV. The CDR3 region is CASSFGQSSMNTEAFF. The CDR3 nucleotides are TGTGCCAGCAGCTTCGGACAGTCTTCGATGAACACTGAAGCTTTCTTT.

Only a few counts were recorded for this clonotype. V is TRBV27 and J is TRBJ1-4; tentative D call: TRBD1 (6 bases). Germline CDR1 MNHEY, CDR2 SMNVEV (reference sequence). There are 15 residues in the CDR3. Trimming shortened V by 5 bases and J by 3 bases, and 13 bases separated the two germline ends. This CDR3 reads CASSLTPGANEKLFF. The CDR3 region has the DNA TGTGCCAGCAGTCTTACCCCAGGGGCTAATGAAAAACTGTTTTTT.

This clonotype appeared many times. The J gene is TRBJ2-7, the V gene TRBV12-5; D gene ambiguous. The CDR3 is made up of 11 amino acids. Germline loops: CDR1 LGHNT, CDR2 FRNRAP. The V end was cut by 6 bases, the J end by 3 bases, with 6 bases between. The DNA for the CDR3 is TGTGCTAGTGGCCTCCTCTACGAGCAGTACTTC. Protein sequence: CASGLLYEQYF.

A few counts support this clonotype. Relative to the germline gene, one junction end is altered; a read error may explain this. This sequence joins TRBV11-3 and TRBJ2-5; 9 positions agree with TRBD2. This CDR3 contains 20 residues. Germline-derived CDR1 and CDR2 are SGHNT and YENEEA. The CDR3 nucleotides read TGTGCCATCAGCTTAGTTTTCGCTAGCGGGATCAGTGGGGTCCAAGAGACCCAGTACTTC. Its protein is CAISLVFASGISGVQETQYF.

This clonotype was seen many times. The chain's CDR3 is CSASYRDRVWIGNQPQHF. The CDR3 DNA sequence: TGCAGTGCTAGTTACCGGGACAGGGTCTGGATAGGCAATCAGCCCCAGCATTTT. The chain carries TRBV20-1 and TRBJ1-5, with TRBD1 identical over 9 bases. The CDR3 runs 18 residues. V gave up 3 bases and J gave up 2 bases; unmatched junction bases: 14. Germline CDR1 and CDR2: DFQATT and SNEGSKA (reference sequence).

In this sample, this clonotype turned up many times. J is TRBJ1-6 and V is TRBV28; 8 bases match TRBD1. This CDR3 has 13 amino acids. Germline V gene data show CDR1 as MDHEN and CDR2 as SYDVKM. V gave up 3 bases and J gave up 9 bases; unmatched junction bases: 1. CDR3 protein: CASSLGTGSPLHF. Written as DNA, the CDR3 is TGTGCCAGCAGTTTGGGGACAGGTTCACCCCTCCACTTT. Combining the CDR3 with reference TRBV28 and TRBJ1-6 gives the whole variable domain DVKVTQSSRYLVKRTGEKVFLECVQDMDHENMFWYRQDPGLGLRLIYFSYDVKMKEKGDIPEGYSVSREKKERFSLILESASTNQTSMYLCASSLGTGSPLHFGNGTRLTVT.

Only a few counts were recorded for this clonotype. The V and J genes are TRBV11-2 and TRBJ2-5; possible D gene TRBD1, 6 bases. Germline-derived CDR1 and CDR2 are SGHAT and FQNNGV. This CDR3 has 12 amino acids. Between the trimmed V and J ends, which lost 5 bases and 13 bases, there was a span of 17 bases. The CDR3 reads CASSRTGLSPYF. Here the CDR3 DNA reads TGTGCCAGCAGCCGTACAGGGCTATCCCCGTACTTC. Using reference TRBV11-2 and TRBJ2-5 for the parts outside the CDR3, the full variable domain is EAGVAQSPRYKIIEKRQSVAFWCNPISGHATLYWYQQILGQGPKLLIQFQNNGVVDDSQLPKDRFSAERLKGVDSTLKIQPAKLEDSAVYLCASSRTGLSPYFGPGTRLLVL.

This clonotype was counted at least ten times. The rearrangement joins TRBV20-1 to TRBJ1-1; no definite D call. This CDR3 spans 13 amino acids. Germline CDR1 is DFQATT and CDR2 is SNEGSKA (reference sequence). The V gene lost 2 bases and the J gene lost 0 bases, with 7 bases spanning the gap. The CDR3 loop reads CSARPNMNTEAFF. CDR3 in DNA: TGCAGTGCTAGACCAAACATGAACACTGAAGCTTTCTTT.

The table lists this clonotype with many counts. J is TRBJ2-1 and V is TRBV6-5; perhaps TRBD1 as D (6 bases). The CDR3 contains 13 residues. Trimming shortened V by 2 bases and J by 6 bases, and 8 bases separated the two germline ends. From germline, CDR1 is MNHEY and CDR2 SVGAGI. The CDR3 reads CASSYGGRNEQFF. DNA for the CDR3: TGTGCCAGCAGTTACGGGGGCCGCAATGAGCAGTTCTTC.

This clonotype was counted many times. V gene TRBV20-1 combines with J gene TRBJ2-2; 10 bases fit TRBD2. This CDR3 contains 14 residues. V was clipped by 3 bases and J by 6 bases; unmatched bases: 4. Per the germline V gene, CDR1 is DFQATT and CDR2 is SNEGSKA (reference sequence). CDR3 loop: CSARASGSAGELFF. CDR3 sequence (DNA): TGCAGTGCTAGGGCTAGCGGGAGCGCCGGGGAGCTGTTTTTT.

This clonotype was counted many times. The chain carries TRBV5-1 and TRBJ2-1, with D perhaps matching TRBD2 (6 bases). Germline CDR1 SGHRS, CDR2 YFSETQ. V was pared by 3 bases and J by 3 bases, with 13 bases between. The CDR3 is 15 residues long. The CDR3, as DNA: TGCGCCAGCAGCTGGACGGTAGCGGACTACAATGAGCAGTTCTTC. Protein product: CASSWTVADYNEQFF.

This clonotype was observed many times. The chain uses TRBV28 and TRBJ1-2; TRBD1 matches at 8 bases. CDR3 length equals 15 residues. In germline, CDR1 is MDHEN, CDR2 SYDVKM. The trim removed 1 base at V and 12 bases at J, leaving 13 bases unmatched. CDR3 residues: CASSLLRRGQGQNTF. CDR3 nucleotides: TGTGCCAGCAGTTTATTGCGTCGAGGACAGGGTCAGAACACCTTC.

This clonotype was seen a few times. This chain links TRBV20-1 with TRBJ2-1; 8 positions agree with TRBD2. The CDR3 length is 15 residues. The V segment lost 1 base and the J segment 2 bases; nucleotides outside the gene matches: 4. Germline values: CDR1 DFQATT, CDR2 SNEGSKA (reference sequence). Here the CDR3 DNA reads TGCAGTGCTAGAGCGAGCGGGAGAGCCTACAATGAGCAGTTCTTC. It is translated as CSARASGRAYNEQFF.

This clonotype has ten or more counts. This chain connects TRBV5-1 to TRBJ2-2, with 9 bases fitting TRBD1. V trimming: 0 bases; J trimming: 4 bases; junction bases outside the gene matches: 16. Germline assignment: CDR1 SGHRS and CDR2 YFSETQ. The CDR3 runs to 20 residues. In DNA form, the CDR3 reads TGCGCCAGCAGCTTGGGACAGGGGGTCGGGCCAGGCCCCTCCACCGGGGAGCTGTTTTTT. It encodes CASSLGQGVGPGPSTGELFF.

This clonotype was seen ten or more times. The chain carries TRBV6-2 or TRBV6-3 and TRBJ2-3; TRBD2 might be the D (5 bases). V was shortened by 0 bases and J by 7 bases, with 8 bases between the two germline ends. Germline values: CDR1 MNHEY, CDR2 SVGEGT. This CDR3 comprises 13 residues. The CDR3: CASSYSTGYTQYF. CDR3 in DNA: TGTGCCAGCAGTTACTCGACGGGGTATACGCAGTATTTT.

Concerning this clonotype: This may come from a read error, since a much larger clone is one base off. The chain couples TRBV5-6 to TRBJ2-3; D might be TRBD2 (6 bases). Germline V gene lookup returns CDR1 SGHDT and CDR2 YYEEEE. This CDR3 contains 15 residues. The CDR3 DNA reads TGTGCCAGCAGCTTGGTGCTAGCGACGGCAGATACGCAGAATTTT. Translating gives CASSLVLATADTQNF.

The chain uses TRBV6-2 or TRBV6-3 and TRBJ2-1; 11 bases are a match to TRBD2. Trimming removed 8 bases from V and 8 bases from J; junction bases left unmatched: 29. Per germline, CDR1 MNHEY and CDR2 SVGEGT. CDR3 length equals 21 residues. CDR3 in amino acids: CASLQGNELAGAHSYGHEQFF. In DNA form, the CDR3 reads TGTGCCAGCCTACAGGGAAATGAACTAGCGGGAGCTCACAGCTATGGTCATGAGCAGTTCTTC.

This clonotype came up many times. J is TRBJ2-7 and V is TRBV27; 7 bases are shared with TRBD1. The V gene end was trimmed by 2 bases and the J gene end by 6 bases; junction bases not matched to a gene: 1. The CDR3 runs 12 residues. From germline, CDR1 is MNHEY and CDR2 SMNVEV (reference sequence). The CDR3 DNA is TGTGCCAGCAGTTTAAGGGGGCGCGAGCAGTACTTC. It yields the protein CASSLRGREQYF.

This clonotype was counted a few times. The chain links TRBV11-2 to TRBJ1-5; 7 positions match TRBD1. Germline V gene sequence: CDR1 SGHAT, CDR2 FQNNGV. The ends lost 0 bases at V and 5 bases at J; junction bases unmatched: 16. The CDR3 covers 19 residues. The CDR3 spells CASSLEKVWTGPIYQPQHF. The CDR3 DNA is TGTGCCAGCAGCTTAGAGAAGGTGTGGACAGGCCCAATATATCAGCCCCAGCATTTT.